The rows below give T cell receptor beta chains drawn from one sample of a study of shared clonotypes between healthy human individuals. Profiling relied on immunoSEQ multiplex PCR, and the TCRdb table lists in-frame clones only, not all of them. The sample records about 2.1 million clones, roughly 91% being singletons. Specimen: naive CD8+ T cells from PBMCs. The receptors derive from a man aged 18-30 years in good health. Some clones in this sample may be carry-over from other donors' samples. CDR3s include the opening cysteine and the closing phenylalanine or tryptophan.

cdr3_aa	v_call	j_call
CASSLQGGQPQHF	TRBV19	TRBJ1-5
CASSPTEKKYEQYF	TRBV9	TRBJ2-7
CAISEELAGETQYF	TRBV10-3	TRBJ2-5
CASSELRPPSGETQYF	TRBV18	TRBJ2-5
CASSLVVGTYEQYF	TRBV11-2	TRBJ2-7
CASSQDRGPDGYTF	TRBV4-1	TRBJ1-2
CASSHGQGEGSYGYTF	TRBV4-1	TRBJ1-2
CASSFEGVYNYGYTF	TRBV28	TRBJ1-2
CASSPGVGYEQYF	TRBV7-7	TRBJ2-7
CASSYEQGAITRYTF	TRBV5-4	TRBJ1-2
CASSDLPSGSSYNEQFF	TRBV6-4	TRBJ2-1
CASSEFRTANVLTF	TRBV9	TRBJ2-6
CASSPHSNPNEQFF	TRBV7-9	TRBJ2-1
CASSIFGQGYHSGANVLTF	TRBV19	TRBJ2-6
CASSLYQGADTQYF	TRBV27	TRBJ2-3
CASSHLAGNEQFF	TRBV4-1	TRBJ2-1
CASSPDPGFPYEQYF	TRBV4-1	TRBJ2-7
CASSEGGSVHNEQFF	TRBV2	TRBJ2-1
CASSFPGDSYEQYF	TRBV5-6	TRBJ2-7
CASSPGARGAEYNEQFF	TRBV18	TRBJ2-1
CASRPRQFGLSNQPQHF	TRBV28	TRBJ1-5
CAISDPRTRGSGDTQYF	TRBV10-3	TRBJ2-3
CASSPRGYNEQFF	TRBV28	TRBJ2-1
CASKPYSSYEQYF	TRBV6-6	TRBJ2-7
CASSLDSSGPYQPQHF	TRBV28	TRBJ1-5
CATSSFPRDSSTDTQYF	TRBV15	TRBJ2-3
CASSINPGSYNEQFF	TRBV5-1	TRBJ2-1
CASSATSGRAF	TRBV7-8	TRBJ2-7
CASNAGGTDTQYF	TRBV4-1	TRBJ2-3